The T cell receptor (beta chain) under discussion was sequenced for a study of blood T cells in healthy people across ages. With respect to this clonotype: Its matching antigen is unknown.

Primed by a sample-barcoded 5' primer and a J-beta primer mix, a second PCR proceeded for about 6 to 11 cycles. TCRdb independently ran MiXCR on the 5' RACE reads; one entry per CDR3 protein. The sample holds about 1.4 million distinct CDR3 sequences, around 59% seen once. Overall study findings and caveats: Changes in expanded clonotypes were possibly confounded, as the CMV status of donors was unknown.

Germline assignment: CDR1 SGHVS and CDR2 FQNEAQ. The ends were cut back, 0 bases at V and 4 bases at J, with 12 bases in the middle. This CDR3 region has 16 residues. This TCR was recovered from a man aged 18-30 years in good health. Source material: blood. This chain uses TRBV7-8 with TRBJ1-4; a weak D match, TRBD1 (5 bases). As DNA, the CDR3 is TGTGCCAGCAGCTTAGCCTCGGGACGGCGTAATGAAAAACTGTTTTTT. Protein product: CASSLASGRRNEKLFF.